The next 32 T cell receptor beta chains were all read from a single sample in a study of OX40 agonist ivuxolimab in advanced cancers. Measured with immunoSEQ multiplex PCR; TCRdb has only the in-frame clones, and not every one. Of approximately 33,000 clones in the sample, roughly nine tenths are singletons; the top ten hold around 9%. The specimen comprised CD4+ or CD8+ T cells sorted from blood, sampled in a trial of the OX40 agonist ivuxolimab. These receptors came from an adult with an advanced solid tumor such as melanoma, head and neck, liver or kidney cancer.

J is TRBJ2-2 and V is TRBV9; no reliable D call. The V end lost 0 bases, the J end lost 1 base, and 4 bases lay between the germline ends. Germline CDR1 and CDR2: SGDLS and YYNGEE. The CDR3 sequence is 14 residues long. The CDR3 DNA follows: TGTGCCAGCAGCGTAGGTCAGAACACCGGGGAGCTGTTTTTT. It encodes CASSVGQNTGELFF.

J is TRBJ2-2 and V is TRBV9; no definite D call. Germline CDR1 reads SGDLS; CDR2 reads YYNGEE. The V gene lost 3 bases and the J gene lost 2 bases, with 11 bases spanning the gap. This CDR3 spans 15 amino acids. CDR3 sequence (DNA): TGTGCCAGCAGCGCCCAAATTCAAAACACCGGGGAGCTGTTTTTT. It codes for CASSAQIQNTGELFF.

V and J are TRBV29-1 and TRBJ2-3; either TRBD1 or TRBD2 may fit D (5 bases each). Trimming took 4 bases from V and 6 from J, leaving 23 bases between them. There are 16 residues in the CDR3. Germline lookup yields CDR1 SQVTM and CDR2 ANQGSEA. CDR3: CSVGSSSGTTLDTQYF. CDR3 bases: TGCAGCGTTGGATCGTCATCCGGGACCACCCTGGATACGCAGTATTTT.

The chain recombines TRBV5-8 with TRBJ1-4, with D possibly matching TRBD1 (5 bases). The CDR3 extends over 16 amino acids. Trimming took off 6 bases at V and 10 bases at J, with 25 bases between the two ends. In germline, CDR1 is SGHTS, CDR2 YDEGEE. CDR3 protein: CASTQRGLATGGKLFF. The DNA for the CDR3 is TGTGCCAGCACCCAGCGGGGTCTTGCCACCGGGGGAAAACTGTTTTTT.

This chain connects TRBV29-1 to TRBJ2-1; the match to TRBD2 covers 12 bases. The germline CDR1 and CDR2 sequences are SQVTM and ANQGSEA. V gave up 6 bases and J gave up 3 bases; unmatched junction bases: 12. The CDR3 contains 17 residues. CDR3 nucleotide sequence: TGCAGCGTCGCATCGGGACTAGCGGGCCCCGTCTACAATGAGCAGTTCTTC. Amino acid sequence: CSVASGLAGPVYNEQFF.

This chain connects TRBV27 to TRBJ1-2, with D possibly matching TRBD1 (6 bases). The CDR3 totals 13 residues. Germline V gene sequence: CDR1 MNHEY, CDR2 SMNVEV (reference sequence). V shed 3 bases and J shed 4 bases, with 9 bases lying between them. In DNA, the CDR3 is TGTGCCAGCAGTTTCAGGGGTTTCTATGGCTACACCTTC. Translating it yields CASSFRGFYGYTF.

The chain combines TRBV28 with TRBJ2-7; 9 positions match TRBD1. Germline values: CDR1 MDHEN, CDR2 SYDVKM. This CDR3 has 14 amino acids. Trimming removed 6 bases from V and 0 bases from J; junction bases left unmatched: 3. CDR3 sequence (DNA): TGTGCCAGCAGGGGACAGGGCAACTCCTACGAGCAGTACTTC. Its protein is CASRGQGNSYEQYF.

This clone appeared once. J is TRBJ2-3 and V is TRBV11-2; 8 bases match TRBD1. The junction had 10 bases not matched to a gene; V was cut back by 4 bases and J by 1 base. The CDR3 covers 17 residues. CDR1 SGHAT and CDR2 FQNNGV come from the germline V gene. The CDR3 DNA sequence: TGTGCCAGCAGCTACCCACTCCAGGGGGCCCGCACAGATACGCAGTATTTT. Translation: CASSYPLQGARTDTQYF.

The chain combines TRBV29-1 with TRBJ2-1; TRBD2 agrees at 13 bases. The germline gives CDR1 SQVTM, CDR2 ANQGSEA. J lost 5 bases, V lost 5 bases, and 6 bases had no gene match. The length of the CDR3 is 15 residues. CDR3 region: CSVSRLAGGHNEQFF. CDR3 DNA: TGCAGCGTTTCAAGACTAGCGGGGGGTCACAATGAGCAGTTCTTC.

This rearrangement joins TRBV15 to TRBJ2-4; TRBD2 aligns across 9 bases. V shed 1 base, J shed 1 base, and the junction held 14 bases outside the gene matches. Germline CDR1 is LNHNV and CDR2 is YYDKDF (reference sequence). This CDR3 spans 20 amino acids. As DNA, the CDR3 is TGTGCCACCAGCAGAGGCGGTAGCGGGAGTGTGAATTGGGCCAAAAACATTCAGTACTTC. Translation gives CATSRGGSGSVNWAKNIQYF.

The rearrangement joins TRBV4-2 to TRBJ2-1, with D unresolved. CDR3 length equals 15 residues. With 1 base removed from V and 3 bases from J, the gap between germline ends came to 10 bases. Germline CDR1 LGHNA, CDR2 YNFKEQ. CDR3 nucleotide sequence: TGTGCCAGCAGCCAAGGGGAAACGGGCTACAATGAGCAGTTCTTC. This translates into CASSQGETGYNEQFF.

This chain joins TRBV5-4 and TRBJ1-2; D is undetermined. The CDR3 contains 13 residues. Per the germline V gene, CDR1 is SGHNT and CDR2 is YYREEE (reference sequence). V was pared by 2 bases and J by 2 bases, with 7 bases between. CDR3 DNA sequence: TGTGCCAGCAGCTTCCAGAGAAACTATGGCTACACCTTC. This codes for CASSFQRNYGYTF.

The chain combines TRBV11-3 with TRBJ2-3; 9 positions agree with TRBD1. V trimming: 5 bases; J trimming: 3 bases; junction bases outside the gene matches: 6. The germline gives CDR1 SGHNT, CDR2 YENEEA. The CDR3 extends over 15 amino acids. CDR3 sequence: CASSTGQGETDTQYF. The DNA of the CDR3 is TGTGCCAGCAGCACGGGACAGGGTGAGACAGATACGCAGTATTTT.

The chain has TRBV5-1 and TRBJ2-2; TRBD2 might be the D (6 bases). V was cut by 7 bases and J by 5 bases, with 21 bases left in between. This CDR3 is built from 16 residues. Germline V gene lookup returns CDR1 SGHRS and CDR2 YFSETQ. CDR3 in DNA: TGCGCCAGCCTCGAAGGGGCCGGGAGTCGTACCGGGGAGCTGTTTTTT. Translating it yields CASLEGAGSRTGELFF.

The CDR3 DNA follows: TGCGCCAGCAGTGAGCCAGGAAACACTGAAGCTTTCTTT. Its protein product is CASSEPGNTEAFF. The chain employs TRBV10-1 and TRBJ1-1, with D unclear. The CDR3 loop spans 13 amino acids. V was shortened by 2 bases and J by 2 bases, with 6 bases between the two germline ends. Germline CDR1 and CDR2: WNHNN and SYGVQD (reference sequence).

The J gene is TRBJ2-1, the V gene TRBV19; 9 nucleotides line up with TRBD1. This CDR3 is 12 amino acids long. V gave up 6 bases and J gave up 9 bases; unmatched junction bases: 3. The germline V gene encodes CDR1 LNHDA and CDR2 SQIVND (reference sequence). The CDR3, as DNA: TGTGCCAGTAGGAAGACAGGGGGTGAGCAGTTCTTC. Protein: CASRKTGGEQFF.

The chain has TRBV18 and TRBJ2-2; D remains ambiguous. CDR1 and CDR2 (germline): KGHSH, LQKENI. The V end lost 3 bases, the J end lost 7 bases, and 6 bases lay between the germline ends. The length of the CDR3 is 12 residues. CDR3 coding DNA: TGTGCCAGCTCACCCTTCCACGGGGAGCTGTTTTTT. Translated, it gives CASSPFHGELFF.

The chain's CDR3 is CASRSTTGEANYGYTF. The CDR3 DNA follows: TGCGCCAGCAGGTCGACTACGGGGGAAGCAAACTATGGCTACACCTTC. The chain is built from TRBV5-1 and TRBJ1-2; D might be TRBD1 (5 bases). The V end lost 5 bases, the J end lost 2 bases, and 19 bases lay between the germline ends. CDR3 length equals 16 residues. The germline V gene has CDR1 SGHRS and CDR2 YFSETQ.

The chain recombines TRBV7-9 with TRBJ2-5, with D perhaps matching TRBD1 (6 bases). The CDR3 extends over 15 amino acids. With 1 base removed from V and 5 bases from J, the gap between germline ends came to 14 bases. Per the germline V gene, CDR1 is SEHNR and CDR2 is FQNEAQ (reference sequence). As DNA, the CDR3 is TGTGCCAGCAGCTTAGAAATGACAGGTCGCGAGACCCAGTACTTC. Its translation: CASSLEMTGRETQYF.

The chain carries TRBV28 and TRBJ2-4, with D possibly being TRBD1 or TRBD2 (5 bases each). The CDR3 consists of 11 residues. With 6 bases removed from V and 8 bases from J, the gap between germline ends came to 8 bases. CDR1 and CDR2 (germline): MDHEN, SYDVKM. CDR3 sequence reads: CASSRDHIQYF. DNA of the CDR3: TGTGCCAGCAGCAGGGACCACATTCAGTACTTC.

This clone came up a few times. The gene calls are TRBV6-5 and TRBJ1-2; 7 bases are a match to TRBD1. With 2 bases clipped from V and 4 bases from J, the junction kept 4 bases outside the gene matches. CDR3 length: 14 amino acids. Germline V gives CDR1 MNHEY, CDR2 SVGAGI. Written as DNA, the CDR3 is TGTGCCAGCAGTTACCATGGACAGGTCTATGGCTACACCTTC. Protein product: CASSYHGQVYGYTF.

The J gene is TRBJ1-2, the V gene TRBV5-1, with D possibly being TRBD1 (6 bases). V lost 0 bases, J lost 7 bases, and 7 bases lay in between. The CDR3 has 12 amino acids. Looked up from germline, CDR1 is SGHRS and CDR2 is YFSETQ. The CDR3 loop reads CASSLEQGGYTF. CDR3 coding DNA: TGCGCCAGCAGCTTGGAACAGGGTGGCTACACCTTC.

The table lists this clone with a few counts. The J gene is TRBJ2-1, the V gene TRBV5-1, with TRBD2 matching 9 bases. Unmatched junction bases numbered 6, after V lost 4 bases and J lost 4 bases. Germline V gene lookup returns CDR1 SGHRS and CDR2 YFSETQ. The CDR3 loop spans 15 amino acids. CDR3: CASSLGLALYNEQFF. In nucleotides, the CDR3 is TGCGCCAGCAGCCTAGGACTAGCGCTATACAATGAGCAGTTCTTC.

CDR3 amino acids: CASSSLAGVRTDTQYF. The CDR3 bases are TGTGCCAGCAGTTCATTAGCGGGAGTGCGCACAGATACGCAGTATTTT. V gene TRBV6-5 combines with J gene TRBJ2-3; 9 bases are shared with TRBD2. The CDR3 sequence is 16 residues long. The germline V gene has CDR1 MNHEY and CDR2 SVGAGI. V shed 4 bases and J 1 base; nucleotides not matched to a gene: 6.

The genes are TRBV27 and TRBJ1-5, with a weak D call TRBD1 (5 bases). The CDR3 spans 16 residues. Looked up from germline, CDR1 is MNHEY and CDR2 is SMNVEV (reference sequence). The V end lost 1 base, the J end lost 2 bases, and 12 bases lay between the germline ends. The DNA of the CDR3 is TGTGCCAGCAGTTTATATGGGGGTAGCGGCAATCAGCCCCAGCATTTT. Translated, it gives CASSLYGGSGNQPQHF.

The CDR3 loop reads CASSLGPINTEAFF. CDR3 coding DNA: TGTGCCAGCAGCTTAGGTCCGATAAACACTGAAGCTTTCTTT. The rearrangement uses TRBV7-2 and TRBJ1-1; D remains ambiguous. This CDR3 spans 14 amino acids. Germline CDR1 and CDR2: SGHTA and FQGNSA. The V gene lost 1 base and the J gene lost 2 bases, with 8 bases spanning the gap.

The CDR3 sequence is CAISSRVGQNEKLFF. The CDR3 nucleotides are TGTGCCATCAGTTCAAGAGTCGGGCAGAATGAAAAACTGTTTTTT. The chain uses TRBV10-3 and TRBJ1-4; D is unclear. CDR1 is ENHRY, CDR2 SYGVKD, per germline. The CDR3 is 15 amino acids. Trimming stripped 5 bases from V and 5 bases from J, with 15 bases between.

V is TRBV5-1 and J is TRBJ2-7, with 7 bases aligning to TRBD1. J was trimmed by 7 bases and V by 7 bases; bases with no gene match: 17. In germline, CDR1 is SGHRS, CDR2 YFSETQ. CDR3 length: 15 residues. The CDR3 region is CASSDSGTAFEEQYF. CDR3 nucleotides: TGCGCCAGCTCAGACTCCGGGACAGCGTTTGAGGAGCAGTACTTC.

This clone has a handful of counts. CDR3 in DNA: TGTGCCAGCAGCTTGGCTTCCAGGGGGGGGTCCTACGAGCAGTACTTC. Its protein is CASSLASRGGSYEQYF. This chain links TRBV5-8 with TRBJ2-7; D possibly uses TRBD1 or TRBD2 (7 bases each). The V gene's germline CDR1 is SGHTS and CDR2 YDEGEE. The CDR3 length is 16 residues. Trimming removed 0 bases at V and 1 base at J, with 14 bases between.

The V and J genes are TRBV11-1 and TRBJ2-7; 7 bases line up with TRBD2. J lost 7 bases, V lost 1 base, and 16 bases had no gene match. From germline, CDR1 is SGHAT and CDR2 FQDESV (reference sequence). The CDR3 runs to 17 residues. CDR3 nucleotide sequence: TGTGCCAGCAGCTTAGAATCCGGTCGAGGCGGGAGAGGTGAGCAGTACTTC. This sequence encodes CASSLESGRGGRGEQYF.

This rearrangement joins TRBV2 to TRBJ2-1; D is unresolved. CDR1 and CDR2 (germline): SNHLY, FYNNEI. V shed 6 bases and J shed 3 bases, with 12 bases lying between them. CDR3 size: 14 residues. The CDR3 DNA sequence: TGTGCCAGCAGCTTGAGCGTTAACTACAATGAGCAGTTCTTC. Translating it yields CASSLSVNYNEQFF.

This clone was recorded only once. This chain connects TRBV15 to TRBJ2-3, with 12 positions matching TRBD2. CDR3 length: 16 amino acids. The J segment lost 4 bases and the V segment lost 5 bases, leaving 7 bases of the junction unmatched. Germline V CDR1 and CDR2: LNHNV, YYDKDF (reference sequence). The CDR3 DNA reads TGTGCCACCAGCCCAGGGACTAGCGGGTTGTCAGATACGCAGTATTTT. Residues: CATSPGTSGLSDTQYF.